The clone carrying this T cell receptor (beta chain) was seen once. The sample originates from a study of shared T cell receptors in the human thymus. The CDR3 extends over 17 amino acids. The V gene's germline CDR1 is LGHNA and CDR2 YSLEER. J was trimmed by 7 bases and V by 3 bases; bases with no gene match: 16. The method was immunoSEQ multiplex PCR; TCRdb's version includes in-frame clones alone and lacks a portion of them. The sample contains 55,000 to 75,000 clones, 90% to 95% of which appear only once. The V and J genes are TRBV4-3 and TRBJ2-7, with 9 bases aligning to TRBD1. The sequencing sample was made of thymocytes. This TCR came from a human donor. CDR3 residues: CASSHFPGTGNLREQYF. The CDR3 DNA follows: TGCGCCAGCAGCCACTTTCCCGGGACAGGGAATTTGAGGGAGCAGTACTTC.